Below are 8 T cell receptor beta chains sequenced from a single sample in a study of T-cell reconstitution after alpha-beta-depleted transplantation in children. Unique molecular identifiers were incorporated during preparation of the TCRbeta library. TCRdb re-called the PCR reads through MiXCR, storing one row per CDR3 protein. This sample carries 500,000 or so distinct CDR3 sequences, 9.5% to 12% of them seen once, and the ten largest clones take around 15%. The input for sequencing was PBMCs, mostly from graft donor cells, taken 180 days after TCRalphabeta/CD19-depleted stem cell transplant. The receptors originated from a female patient aged 2-9 years who had a stem cell transplant for aplastic anemia, so the T cells may come from the graft donor.

The sample holds one count of this clonotype. The chain couples TRBV2 to TRBJ1-5; perhaps TRBD1 as D (6 bases). CDR1 and CDR2 (germline): SNHLY, FYNNEI. V shed 5 bases and J shed 7 bases, with 18 bases lying between them. CDR3 size: 15 residues. CDR3 in amino acids: CASSWGWGANQPQHF. DNA of the CDR3: TGTGCCAGCAGTTGGGGGTGGGGGGCAAACCAGCCCCAGCATTTT.

The V gene is TRBV20-1, the J gene TRBJ2-7; D is possibly TRBD1 (5 bases). CDR1 DFQATT and CDR2 SNEGSKA come from the germline V gene (reference sequence). The CDR3 spans 13 residues. V lost 6 bases, J lost 5 bases, and 17 bases lay in between. CDR3 bases: TGCAGTGCCCTAGGACACACGCAGGACGAGCAGTACTTC. This encodes CSALGHTQDEQYF.

The V gene is TRBV4-3, the J gene TRBJ1-2; D gene unclear. This CDR3 region has 15 residues. The germline V gene encodes CDR1 LGHNA and CDR2 YSLEER. V was pared by 0 bases and J by 4 bases, with 12 bases between. CDR3 nucleotide sequence: TGCGCCAGCAGCCAAGATTTGGTTCTAGGCTATGGCTACACCTTC. Its protein is CASSQDLVLGYGYTF.

The CDR3 loop is CASSFDYPGELFF. The CDR3 bases are TGTGCCAGCAGTTTCGATTACCCCGGGGAGCTGTTTTTT. The chain is built from TRBV27 and TRBJ2-2; D unclear. The CDR3 consists of 13 residues. Germline V gives CDR1 MNHEY, CDR2 SMNVEV (reference sequence). Trimming removed 3 bases from V and 6 bases from J, with 8 bases in between.

On this clonotype: The junction differs from germline at one of its ends, possibly a read error. The rearrangement uses TRBV5-1 and TRBJ2-1; D tentatively fits TRBD1 or TRBD2 (6 bases each). Germline V CDR1 and CDR2: SGHRS, YFSETQ. The CDR3 covers 15 residues. Here the CDR3 DNA reads TGCGCCATCAGCTTGACTAGGGGGGACTACAATGAGCAGTTCTTC. This sequence encodes CAISLTRGDYNEQFF.

V is TRBV7-2 and J is TRBJ2-5; either TRBD1 or TRBD2 may supply D (5 bases each). Trimming took off 5 bases at V and 5 bases at J, with 15 bases between the two ends. CDR3 length equals 14 residues. CDR1 is SGHTA, CDR2 FQGNSA, per germline. This chain's CDR3 is CASSPGWGWETQYF. In DNA form, the CDR3 reads TGTGCCAGCAGCCCCGGTTGGGGGTGGGAGACCCAGTACTTC.

In regard to this clonotype: Germline and junction disagree at one end, which may indicate a read error. This sequence joins TRBV5-4 and TRBJ2-5, with D possibly TRBD2 on 5 matching bases. The CDR3 is 14 residues long. In germline, CDR1 is SGHNT, CDR2 YYREEE (reference sequence). CDR3 sequence reads: CASSLVAPQETQYF. The CDR3 nucleotides read TGTGCCAGCAGTTTGGTAGCGCCGCAAGAGACCCAGTACTTC.

The chain carries TRBV7-8 and TRBJ2-1, with 7 bases identical to TRBD1. Germline V gives CDR1 SGHVS, CDR2 FQNEAQ. The CDR3 is 15 residues long. The V and J ends lost 5 bases and 4 bases, in that order; junction bases with no gene match: 8. The CDR3 bases are TGTGCCAGCAGCCCCAGAAGGACAGGTTACAATGAGCAGTTCTTC. It yields the protein CASSPRRTGYNEQFF.